This paragraph reports one T cell receptor beta chain. It lacks a known antigen. Within one base of it there is no much larger clone, and no base qualities were kept. The trial excluded patients who had a history of autoimmune disease or were on systemic immunosuppression. In every dose cohort, peripheral blood was drawn for TCR sequencing at baseline, cycle 4 day 1, and cycle 7 day 1. The samples were drawn from a first-in-human, open-label, multicenter phase I dose-escalation trial of ivuxolimab. Adults with locally advanced or metastatic melanoma, renal cell carcinoma, hepatocellular carcinoma or head and neck squamous cell carcinoma were enrolled in the trial. Before TCR sequencing, CD4+ T cells and CD8+ T cells from peripheral blood were sorted into separate populations. The record originates from a study of OX40 agonist ivuxolimab in advanced cancers. Study-level background: Ivuxolimab, which targeted the costimulatory receptor OX40 (CD134), was an agonistic, fully human IgG2 monoclonal antibody. Intravenous ivuxolimab was administered to patients every 2 weeks at six dose levels: 0.01, 0.1, 0.3, 1.5, 3 and 10 mg/kg. Of the approximately 54 patients in dose escalation, about 20 had hepatocellular carcinoma, some 15 had melanoma, 9 had renal cell carcinoma and 9 had head and neck cancer. In the dose-escalation cohort, 75% to 85% of patients were male, and the mean age was 60 years with a range of roughly 23 to 79. Prior anti-PD-1, anti-PD-L1 or anti-CTLA-4 therapy was permitted, and 40% of dose-escalation patients had received checkpoint inhibitors. Partial responses occurred in three dose-escalation patients, of whom one had hepatocellular carcinoma and two had cutaneous melanoma. The point of sequencing TCRbeta in the periphery was to test whether ivuxolimab changed TCR sequence diversity and drove clonal T-cell expansion. The monotherapy dose-escalation portion (N of about 47 patients) of the phase I ivuxolimab trial is reported in the paper.

Via the germline V gene, CDR1 is ENHRY and CDR2 SYGVKD. From the cysteine up to the phenylalanine, the CDR3 has a length of 15 residues. Left in the record is the CDR3 DNA by itself, 45 bases read in frame from the first base. V is trimmed back by 2 bases and J by 1 base, and the junction contains 4 bases that no gene match accounts for. For sequencing of the TCRbeta CDR3 region, genomic DNA was extracted from the sorted cells. TCRbeta CDR3 regions were sequenced using the immunoSEQ Assay. TCRdb took over this immuneACCESS table, retaining in-frame rearrangements with V and J assigned. Such tables are incomplete; in checked studies, under half of the missing clones stem from an unresolved V gene, and the remainder is unexplained. Within this sample are under 20,000 clones, with 82% of them counted one time only. Under 2.5% of the sample is in the top ten clones. The paper as a whole reports these results and caveats: Low levels of normalized T-cell clonal expansion were also shown by some nonresponding patients. In partial responders in the 0.1-3.0 mg/kg groups, normalized peripheral clonal expansion was found to be among the lowest, especially among CD8+ T cells. On average, CD8+ T cells showed more expanded clones than CD4+ T cells after ivuxolimab. At doses from 0.1 to 3.0 mg/kg, clonal expansion was seen in both CD4+ and CD8+ blood T cells between baseline and week 6. Antigen specificity was not determined for the clonally expanded peripheral T cells.

This clonotype was sampled from an adult with an advanced solid tumor such as melanoma, head and neck, liver or kidney cancer. The chain links TRBV10-3 with TRBJ2-5; 7 of the junction bases match TRBD1. The sequencing here drew on CD4+ or CD8+ T cells sorted from blood, taken in a trial of the OX40 agonist ivuxolimab. The CDR3 in this case is CAISEPGTAQETQYF. Here is the DNA: TGTGCCATCAGTGAGCCCGGGACAGCCCAAGAGACCCAGTACTTC.